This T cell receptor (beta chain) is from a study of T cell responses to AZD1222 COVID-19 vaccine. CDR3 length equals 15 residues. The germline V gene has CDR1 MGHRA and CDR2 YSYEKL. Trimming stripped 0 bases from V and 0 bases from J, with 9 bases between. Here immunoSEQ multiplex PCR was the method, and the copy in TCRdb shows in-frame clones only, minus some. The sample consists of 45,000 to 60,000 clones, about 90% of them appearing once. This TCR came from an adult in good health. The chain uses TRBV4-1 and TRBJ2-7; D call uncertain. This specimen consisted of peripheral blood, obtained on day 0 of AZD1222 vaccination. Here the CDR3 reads CASSQENSRSYEQYF. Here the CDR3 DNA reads TGCGCCAGCAGCCAAGAGAACTCCCGCTCCTACGAGCAGTACTTC.